This T cell receptor beta chain was identified during a study of T-cell reconstitution after alpha-beta-depleted transplantation in children. The library targeted TCRbeta and was prepared with unique molecular identifiers. TCRdb re-derived calls from the PCR reads in MiXCR, one entry per CDR3 protein. Of roughly 500,000 distinct CDR3 sequences in the sample, approximately 16% were seen once. Germline V lookup: CDR1 SGHRS, CDR2 YFSETQ. The CDR3 contains 12 residues. V lost 4 bases and J 8 bases, leaving 10 bases between the germline ends. The genes are TRBV5-1 and TRBJ2-1; possible D gene TRBD1, 6 bases. The specimen comprised PBMCs from the stem cell graft donor, sampled from the stem cell graft. The receptor was derived from a human donor who donated a stem cell graft to a child with acute lymphoblastic leukemia. The CDR3, as DNA: TGCGCCAGCAGCGGGGACATCTATGAGCAGTTCTTC. Translation: CASSGDIYEQFF. Complete variable domain (other parts from reference TRBV5-1 and TRBJ2-1): KAGVTQTPRYLIKTRGQQVTLSCSPISGHRSVSWYQQTPGQGLQFLFEYFSETQRNKGNFPGRFSGRQFSNSRSEMNVSTLELGDSALYLCASSGDIYEQFFGPGTRLTVL.